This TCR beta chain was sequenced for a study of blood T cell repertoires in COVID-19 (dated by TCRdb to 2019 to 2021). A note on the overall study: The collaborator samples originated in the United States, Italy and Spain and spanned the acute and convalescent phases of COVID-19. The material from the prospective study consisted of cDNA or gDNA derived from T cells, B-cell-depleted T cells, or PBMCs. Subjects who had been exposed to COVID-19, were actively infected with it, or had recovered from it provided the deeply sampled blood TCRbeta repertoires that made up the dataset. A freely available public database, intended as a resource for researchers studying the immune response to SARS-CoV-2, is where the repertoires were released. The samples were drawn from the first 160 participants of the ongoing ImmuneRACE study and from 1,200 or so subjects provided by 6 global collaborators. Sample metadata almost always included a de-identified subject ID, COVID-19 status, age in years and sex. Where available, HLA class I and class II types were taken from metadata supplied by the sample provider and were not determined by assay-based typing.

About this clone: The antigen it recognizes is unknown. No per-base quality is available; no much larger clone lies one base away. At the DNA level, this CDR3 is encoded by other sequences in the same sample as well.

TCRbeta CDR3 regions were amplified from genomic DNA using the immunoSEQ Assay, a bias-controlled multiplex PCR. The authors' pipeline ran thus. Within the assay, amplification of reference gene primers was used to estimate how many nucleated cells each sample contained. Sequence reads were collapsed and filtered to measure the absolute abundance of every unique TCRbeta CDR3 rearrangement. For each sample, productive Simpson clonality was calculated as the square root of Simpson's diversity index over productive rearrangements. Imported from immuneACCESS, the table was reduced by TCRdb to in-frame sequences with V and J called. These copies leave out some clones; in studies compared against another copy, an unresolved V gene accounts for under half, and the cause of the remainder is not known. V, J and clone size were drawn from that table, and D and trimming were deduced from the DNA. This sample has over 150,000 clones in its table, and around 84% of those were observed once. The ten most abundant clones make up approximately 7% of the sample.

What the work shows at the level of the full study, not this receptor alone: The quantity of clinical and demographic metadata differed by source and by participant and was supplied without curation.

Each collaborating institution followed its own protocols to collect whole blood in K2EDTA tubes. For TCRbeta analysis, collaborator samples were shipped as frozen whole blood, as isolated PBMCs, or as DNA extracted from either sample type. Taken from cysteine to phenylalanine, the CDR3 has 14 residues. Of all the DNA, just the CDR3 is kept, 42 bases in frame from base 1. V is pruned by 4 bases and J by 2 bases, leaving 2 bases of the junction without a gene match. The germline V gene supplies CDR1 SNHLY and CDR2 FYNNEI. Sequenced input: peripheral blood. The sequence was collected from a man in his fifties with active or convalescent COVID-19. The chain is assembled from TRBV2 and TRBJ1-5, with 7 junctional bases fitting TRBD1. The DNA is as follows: TGTGCCAGCAGTGGACAGGGTGGCAATCAGCCCCAGCATTTT. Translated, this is CASSGQGGNQPQHF.